A single sample gave rise to the 10 T cell receptor beta chains below, sequenced in a study of cytomegalovirus exposure and HLA in healthy donors. Primers included in the PCR were 60 Vbeta and 13 Jbeta primers. TCRdb's table, derived via immunoSEQ multiplex PCR, lists solely in-frame clones and lacks some. The sample includes 140,000 or so clones, around 70% of them seen just once. The sequenced sample was PBMCs. The receptors stem from a man in his forties in good health and CMV-seronegative.

About this clone itself: A junction end diverges from the germline sequence, so it may reflect a read error. The rearrangement links TRBV5-1 to TRBJ1-5, with TRBD1 matching 8 bases. This CDR3 has 15 residues. Germline loops: CDR1 SGHRS, CDR2 YFSETQ. CDR3 in amino acids: CASSLDPGGGQPQNF. Here the CDR3 DNA reads TGCGCCAGCAGCTTGGACCCAGGGGGCGGACAGCCCCAGAATTTT.

V is TRBV4-3 and J is TRBJ2-3, with 8 bases lining up with TRBD1. V gave up 1 base and J gave up 4 bases; unmatched junction bases: 4. CDR3 length: 15 residues. In germline, CDR1 is LGHNA, CDR2 YSLEER. The CDR3 protein is CASSQGDRSADTQYF. CDR3 nucleotides: TGCGCCAGCAGCCAAGGGGACAGGAGCGCAGATACGCAGTATTTT.

The chain employs TRBV9 and TRBJ1-3; D call uncertain. Looked up from germline, CDR1 is SGDLS and CDR2 is YYNGEE. Trimming left V 3 bases short and J 0 bases short, with 7 bases between. The CDR3 is made up of 14 amino acids. DNA for the CDR3: TGTGCCAGCAGCGCCTCGAGCTCTGGAAACACCATATATTTT. Translation gives CASSASSSGNTIYF.

Turning to this clone: Other DNA sequences in the same sample also yield this CDR3. This chain joins TRBV7-9 and TRBJ1-5; D is perhaps TRBD1 (6 bases). CDR3 length: 14 residues. V was shortened by 4 bases and J by 1 base, with 8 bases between the two germline ends. The germline gives CDR1 SEHNR, CDR2 FQNEAQ (reference sequence). CDR3 in amino acids: CASSSQGSNQPQHF. In nucleotides, the CDR3 is TGTGCCAGCAGCTCCCAGGGGAGCAATCAGCCCCAGCATTTT.

The genes are TRBV13 and TRBJ2-5; 11 bases map to TRBD2. The J call is in doubt because the DNA end fits TRBJ2-7 better. The CDR3 spans 18 residues. Germline CDR1 reads PRHDT; CDR2 reads FYEKMQ (reference sequence). Here the CDR3 DNA reads TGTGCCAGCAGCTTATCGGCGTTCGGGGGACTAGCGGACTACGAGCAGTACTTC. Translating it yields CASSLSAFGGLADYEQYF.

This clone was seen a single time. J is TRBJ1-5 and V is TRBV28; 8 bases match TRBD1. The CDR3 has 15 residues. Germline-derived CDR1 and CDR2 are MDHEN and SYDVKM. The V and J ends lost 6 bases and 1 base, in that order; junction bases with no gene match: 5. This CDR3 reads CASRGTGLSNQPQHF. The DNA of the CDR3 is TGTGCCAGCAGAGGGACAGGATTAAGCAATCAGCCCCAGCATTTT.

The V and J genes are TRBV5-1 and TRBJ1-4; D may be TRBD1 (5 bases). The ends were cut back, 2 bases at V and 6 bases at J, with 8 bases in the middle. Germline CDR1 SGHRS, CDR2 YFSETQ. CDR3 size: 13 residues. The CDR3 is CASSFQGDEKLFF. CDR3 nucleotides: TGCGCCAGCAGCTTCCAAGGGGATGAAAAACTGTTTTTT.

The rearrangement links TRBV15 to TRBJ1-2, with unresolved D. V lost 5 bases and J 7 bases, leaving 14 bases between the germline ends. Germline V gene data show CDR1 as LNHNV and CDR2 as YYDKDF (reference sequence). The CDR3 runs 13 residues. DNA for the CDR3: TGTGCCACCAGCTTCTCGGGGTTGTCTGGCTACACCTTC. Amino acids: CATSFSGLSGYTF. The variable domain in full, completed from reference TRBV15 and TRBJ1-2, reads DAMVIQNPRYQVTQFGKPVTLSCSQTLNHNVMYWYQQKSSQAPKLLFHYYDKDFNNEADTPDNFQSRRPNTSFCFLDIRSPGLGDTAMYLCATSFSGLSGYTFGSGTRLTVV.

CDR3 region: CASSPQINEKLFF. CDR3 nucleotide sequence: TGTGCCAGCAGTCCACAGATTAATGAAAAACTGTTTTTT. The genes are TRBV6-5 and TRBJ1-4, with D unresolved. From germline, CDR1 is MNHEY and CDR2 SVGAGI. V was clipped by 5 bases and J by 4 bases, with 8 bases between them. CDR3 length: 13 residues.

The chain carries TRBV9 and TRBJ1-2; TRBD1 agrees at 9 bases. Trimming removed 4 bases from V and 2 bases from J; junction bases left unmatched: 6. This CDR3 is built from 15 residues. Germline CDR1 and CDR2: SGDLS and YYNGEE. CDR3 coding DNA: TGTGCCAGCAGCCCCGGGACAGGGAGGAACTATGGCTACACCTTC. Translated, it gives CASSPGTGRNYGYTF.